This entry lists 14 T cell receptor beta chains sequenced from one sample in a study of patients and donors after allogeneic stem cell transplantation. MiXCR, applied by TCRdb to the RT-PCR reads, yields one record per CDR3 protein. The sample lists a few hundred thousand distinct CDR3 sequences, around two fifths occurring once. The sequenced material came from blood, either unsorted or a sorted T cell fraction (not recorded which). These receptors were taken from a human donor who was either an allogeneic HSCT recipient or a stem cell or donor lymphocyte infusion donor (not recorded which). It is not recorded whose cells these are; they may come from a transplant donor.

The chain carries TRBV6-5 and TRBJ1-6, with 8 bases that match TRBD1. This CDR3 has 14 amino acids. The germline gives CDR1 MNHEY, CDR2 SVGAGI. The J segment lost 10 bases and the V segment lost 8 bases, leaving 10 bases of the junction unmatched. Written as DNA, the CDR3 is TGTGCCAGCTCTACCGAGACAGGGGCATCACCCCTCCACTTT. Translating it yields CASSTETGASPLHF.

V gene TRBV5-6 combines with J gene TRBJ1-1, with a possible D match to TRBD1 (5 bases). Germline V gene data show CDR1 as SGHDT and CDR2 as YYEEEE. CDR3 length: 14 amino acids. The ends were cut back, 7 bases at V and 7 bases at J, with 20 bases in the middle. The CDR3 reads CASGQYRKGNEAFF. CDR3 nucleotide sequence: TGTGCCAGCGGTCAATACAGGAAAGGCAATGAAGCTTTCTTT.

This clonotype was seen a few times. The chain uses TRBV18 and TRBJ1-3; TRBD1 matches 8 bases. The CDR3 is 16 amino acids. Trimming at V came to 6 bases and at J to 2 bases, leaving 9 bases not matched to a gene. Germline CDR1 reads KGHSH; CDR2 reads LQKENI. CDR3 DNA: TGTGCCAGCTCCCCTCTGGGACAGGAAGCTGGAAACACCATATATTTT. This translates into CASSPLGQEAGNTIYF.

The chain joins TRBV18 to TRBJ1-4; D perhaps matches TRBD1 (6 bases). The length of the CDR3 is 16 residues. CDR1 and CDR2 (germline): KGHSH, LQKENI. Deletions cut 0 bases from V and 7 bases from J, with 15 bases between. DNA of the CDR3: TGTGCCAGCTCACCACCGTACGGGGGGCTCGGTGAAAAACTGTTTTTT. This encodes CASSPPYGGLGEKLFF.

This sequence joins TRBV2 and TRBJ1-6; D gene ambiguous. The germline gives CDR1 SNHLY, CDR2 FYNNEI. The length of the CDR3 is 13 residues. V dropped 7 bases and J dropped 9 bases, with 13 bases sitting between them. CDR3 amino acids: CASTVKLGSPLHF. CDR3 DNA: TGTGCCAGCACCGTAAAGCTTGGTTCACCCCTCCACTTT.

The chain couples TRBV27 to TRBJ2-5; TRBD1 matches at 10 bases. Trimming cost V 6 bases and J 4 bases; bases outside gene matches: 5. Per the germline V gene, CDR1 is MNHEY and CDR2 is SMNVEV (reference sequence). The CDR3 contains 14 residues. The CDR3 protein is CASSRDRGPETQYF. In DNA form, the CDR3 reads TGTGCCAGCAGCCGGGACAGGGGCCCAGAGACCCAGTACTTC.

This clonotype was seen a few times. The chain links TRBV7-3 to TRBJ1-1, with D possibly matching TRBD1 (5 bases). Germline V gene sequence: CDR1 SGHTA, CDR2 FQGTGA. The CDR3 runs 14 residues. V lost 2 bases to trimming and J lost 4 bases, with 11 bases between them. The CDR3 DNA sequence: TGTGCCAGCAGCTTACGGCAGGGTAGCACTGAAGCTTTCTTT. Its translation: CASSLRQGSTEAFF.

The chain recombines TRBV12-3 or TRBV12-4 with TRBJ1-2; D ambiguous. With 3 bases removed from V and 4 bases from J, the gap between germline ends came to 9 bases. This CDR3 region has 13 residues. The CDR3 here is CASSFKRIYGYTF. CDR3 bases: TGTGCCAGCAGTTTTAAACGGATCTATGGCTACACCTTC.

This sequence joins TRBV6-5 and TRBJ2-4; D unclear. Germline V gives CDR1 MNHEY, CDR2 SVGAGI. The CDR3 extends over 12 amino acids. Trimming left V 8 bases short and J 2 bases short, with 7 bases between. For the CDR3, the DNA is TGTGCCAGCCTATACTCCAAAAACATTCAGTACTTC. It encodes CASLYSKNIQYF.

The chain has TRBV28 and TRBJ2-7; D possibly matches TRBD1 or TRBD2 (5 bases each). V was shortened by 2 bases and J by 6 bases, with 14 bases between the two germline ends. This CDR3 contains 14 residues. Germline V gene lookup returns CDR1 MDHEN and CDR2 SYDVKM. CDR3 amino acids: CASSLGAGRGEQYF. The CDR3 DNA sequence: TGTGCCAGCAGTTTAGGGGCAGGGAGAGGCGAGCAGTACTTC.

This clonotype was detected only a few times. The chain's CDR3 is CASSLDRGSNEQFF. CDR3 coding DNA: TGTGCCAGCAGCTTAGACAGGGGAAGCAATGAGCAGTTCTTC. V is TRBV7-6 and J is TRBJ2-1; 7 bases are shared with TRBD1. This CDR3 region has 14 residues. The germline CDR1 and CDR2 sequences are SGHVS and FNYEAQ. J was trimmed by 6 bases and V by 1 base; bases with no gene match: 3.

The sample holds a few counts of this clonotype. The rearrangement links TRBV7-6 to TRBJ1-2; unclear D gene. V lost 8 bases and J lost 8, with 18 bases in between. CDR1 is SGHVS, CDR2 FNYEAQ, per germline. The CDR3 contains 13 residues. CDR3 in amino acids: CASALGPSGGYTF. In DNA form, the CDR3 reads TGTGCCAGCGCCTTGGGTCCTTCGGGCGGCTACACCTTC.

This clonotype was seen a few times. The V call is TRBV7-3, the J call TRBJ1-2; D is perhaps TRBD1 (6 bases). The CDR3 is 17 residues long. V shed 5 bases and J shed 4 bases, with 23 bases lying between them. Germline V gives CDR1 SGHTA, CDR2 FQGTGA. DNA of the CDR3: TGTGCCAGCAGCCGACACCGGGACACCTCCTCGATCTATGGCTACACCTTC. Its protein product is CASSRHRDTSSIYGYTF.

The chain has TRBV6-5 and TRBJ1-5; the D is unclear. Germline V gives CDR1 MNHEY, CDR2 SVGAGI. The CDR3 is 13 amino acids. V was clipped by 8 bases and J by 0 bases, with 8 bases between them. For the CDR3, the DNA is TGTGCCAGCGGTCTATCTAGCAATCAGCCCCAGCATTTT. Encoded protein: CASGLSSNQPQHF.